Each of the 17 T cell receptor beta chains below was sequenced from the same sample in a study of T cells after yellow fever vaccination. TCRdb reprocessed the 5' RACE reads via MiXCR and lists one record per CDR3 protein. The sample includes about 220,000 distinct CDR3 sequences, more than 3% seen only once; the top ten take approximately 3.5%. The sequencing used CD4+ T cells sorted from PBMCs, collected 10 days after the yellow fever booster vaccination. The receptors were sampled from a man aged 18-30 years who received the YFV17D yellow fever vaccine.

This clonotype came up many times. The J gene is TRBJ1-4, the V gene TRBV5-5; D is perhaps TRBD1 (6 bases). Germline CDR1 reads SGHKS; CDR2 reads YYEKEE (reference sequence). The V gene lost 2 bases and the J gene lost 7 bases, with 12 bases spanning the gap. The CDR3 spans 14 residues. CDR3 amino acids: CASSFAIRGEKLFF. The CDR3 DNA is TGTGCCAGCAGCTTTGCAATCAGGGGTGAAAAACTGTTTTTT.

Ten or more counts support this clonotype. The V and J genes are TRBV7-9 and TRBJ2-1, with D tentatively TRBD2 (5 bases). Trimming pared 5 bases from V and 7 bases from J, leaving 9 bases between. CDR1 is SEHNR and CDR2 is FQNEAQ in the germline V gene (reference sequence). The CDR3 runs 12 residues. The CDR3 spells CASSPEGNEQFF. The DNA for the CDR3 is TGTGCCAGCAGCCCTGAGGGTAATGAGCAGTTCTTC.

In its sample, this clonotype was seen many times. The CDR3 bases are TGTGCCAGCAGCTTAGCCGGGAACCCCTACGAGCAGTACGTC. Protein: CASSLAGNPYEQYV. This chain joins TRBV7-2 and TRBJ2-7, with D tentatively TRBD2 (5 bases). This CDR3 is 14 amino acids long. Germline V gives CDR1 SGHTA, CDR2 FQGNSA. Trimming pared 0 bases from V and 2 bases from J, leaving 8 bases between.

The CDR3 protein is CASLPGQYNSPLHF. The CDR3, as DNA: TGTGCCAGTTTACCGGGACAGTATAATTCACCCCTCCACTTT. This chain links TRBV6-6 with TRBJ1-6; the match to TRBD1 covers 7 bases. This CDR3 region has 14 residues. After removal of 9 bases from V and 4 bases from J, the junction contained 6 bases not matched to a gene. CDR1 and CDR2 from the germline V gene are MNHNY and SVGAGI (reference sequence).

This clonotype was recorded a few times. The V gene is TRBV4-2, the J gene TRBJ1-1, with TRBD1 as a possible D gene (5 bases). Germline CDR1 reads LGHNA; CDR2 reads YNFKEQ. V was pared by 4 bases and J by 0 bases, with 18 bases between. The CDR3 runs 17 residues. DNA of the CDR3: TGTGCCAGCAGCCTCCGGAAGGGGCAGGACATGAACACTGAAGCTTTCTTT. The encoded protein is CASSLRKGQDMNTEAFF.

This chain links TRBV10-3 with TRBJ1-6, with 7 bases that match TRBD1. CDR1 is ENHRY and CDR2 is SYGVKD in the germline V gene. The CDR3 is made up of 15 amino acids. Germline trimming cut 7 bases from V and 10 bases from J; bases unmatched to any gene: 13. The CDR3: CAIITGTASRSPLHF. The DNA for the CDR3 is TGTGCCATCATTACTGGGACAGCCAGTAGGTCACCCCTCCACTTT.

The chain uses TRBV10-3 and TRBJ2-1, with 15 bases aligning to TRBD2. The ends lost 6 bases at V and 4 bases at J; junction bases unmatched: 10. CDR1 and CDR2 (germline): ENHRY, SYGVKD. The CDR3 sequence is 18 residues long. CDR3 in amino acids: CAIRGLAGGPSMYNEQFF. CDR3 sequence (DNA): TGTGCCATCAGAGGACTAGCGGGGGGGCCAAGTATGTACAATGAGCAGTTCTTC.

This clonotype was recorded many times. V usage is TRBV4-1 and J usage is TRBJ1-5; 7 bases align to TRBD1. Germline CDR1 and CDR2: MGHRA and YSYEKL. This CDR3 is 18 amino acids long. J was trimmed by 1 base and V by 1 base; bases with no gene match: 10. The CDR3 DNA is TGCGCCAGCAGCCAAGCGATGACTCAGGGGGTAAGCAATCAGCCCCAGCATTTT. Its protein product is CASSQAMTQGVSNQPQHF.

This clonotype was found a few times. This chain uses TRBV20-1 with TRBJ2-3; TRBD2 agrees at 8 bases. Trimming cost V 4 bases and J 1 base; bases outside gene matches: 4. The CDR3 consists of 14 residues. Germline V gene lookup returns CDR1 DFQATT and CDR2 SNEGSKA (reference sequence). The CDR3 DNA follows: TGCAGTGCTAAGGATAGCGGGGGCACAGATACGCAGTATTTT. It yields the protein CSAKDSGGTDTQYF.

This clonotype was observed a handful of times. The V and J genes are TRBV20-1 and TRBJ2-1; the match to TRBD2 covers 7 bases. The germline V gene encodes CDR1 DFQATT and CDR2 SNEGSKA (reference sequence). This CDR3 region has 15 residues. The J segment lost 0 bases and the V segment lost 6 bases, leaving 8 bases of the junction unmatched. The CDR3 loop reads CSAERDATSYNEQFF. As DNA, the CDR3 is TGCAGTGCCGAGCGGGACGCGACCTCCTACAATGAGCAGTTCTTC.

In its sample, this clonotype was seen many times. J is TRBJ1-1 and V is TRBV10-2; the match to TRBD1 covers 12 bases. V dropped 6 bases and J dropped 1; count of bases not matched to a gene: 3. Germline CDR1 WSHSY, CDR2 SAAADI. The CDR3 extends over 15 amino acids. The CDR3 nucleotides read TGCGCCAGCAGGGGACAGGGGGCGCGGAACACTGAAGCTTTCTTT. Protein product: CASRGQGARNTEAFF.

This clonotype was detected many times. The rearrangement joins TRBV29-1 to TRBJ2-3, with no clear D. V was clipped by 3 bases and J by 0 bases, with 4 bases between them. Germline V gene data show CDR1 as SQVTM and CDR2 as ANQGSEA. The length of the CDR3 is 12 residues. The CDR3 DNA is TGCAGCGTTGACCTTAGCACAGATACGCAGTATTTT. Its protein is CSVDLSTDTQYF.

The gene calls are TRBV7-2 and TRBJ2-3; D call uncertain. Trimming pared 3 bases from V and 3 bases from J, leaving 10 bases between. Germline CDR1 reads SGHTA; CDR2 reads FQGNSA. The length of the CDR3 is 14 residues. In DNA, the CDR3 is TGTGCCAGCAGCTTGTTCACCGCAACAGATACGCAGTATTTT. Translated, it gives CASSLFTATDTQYF. The full variable domain, completed using reference TRBV7-2 and TRBJ2-3, is GAGVSQSPSNKVTEKGKDVELRCDPISGHTALYWYRQSLGQGLEFLIYFQGNSAPDKSGLPSDRFSAERTGGSVSTLTIQRTQQEDSAVYLCASSLFTATDTQYFGPGTRLTVL.

This clonotype was seen ten or more times. This sequence joins TRBV4-1 and TRBJ1-5; D not resolved. Germline V CDR1 and CDR2: MGHRA, YSYEKL. Trimming removed 6 bases from V and 2 bases from J, with 17 bases in between. The CDR3 contains 16 residues. CDR3 coding DNA: TGCGCCAGCAGTTTGCGCTCCAAGTCGGGCAATCAGCCCCAGCATTTT. The encoded protein is CASSLRSKSGNQPQHF.

This chain uses TRBV4-1 with TRBJ1-1, with unresolved D. The CDR3 runs 18 residues. V lost 3 bases and J lost 0, with 20 bases in between. CDR1 is MGHRA and CDR2 is YSYEKL in the germline V gene. DNA for the CDR3: TGCGCCAGCAGCCAGAGAGGAGGCCTAGGGCGCCTGAACACTGAAGCTTTCTTT. Amino acid sequence: CASSQRGGLGRLNTEAFF.

This clonotype was counted only a few times. The chain has TRBV12-3 or TRBV12-4 and TRBJ2-3; the D gene is possibly TRBD2 (5 bases). The ends were cut back, 6 bases at V and 2 bases at J, with 9 bases in the middle. There are 13 residues in the CDR3. The CDR3 region has the DNA TGTGCCAGCAGGTTGGAGGCCACAGATACGCAGTATTTT. Protein sequence: CASRLEATDTQYF.

Ten or more counts support this clonotype. The chain recombines TRBV11-1 with TRBJ2-1, with D tentatively TRBD1 (5 bases). The CDR3 length is 15 residues. V was trimmed by 2 bases and J by 3 bases, leaving 11 bases between them. Germline assignment: CDR1 SGHAT and CDR2 FQDESV (reference sequence). The CDR3 DNA sequence: TGTGCCAGCAGCTTATCAGGGTTTCTCTACAATGAGCAGTTCTTC. Protein product: CASSLSGFLYNEQFF.